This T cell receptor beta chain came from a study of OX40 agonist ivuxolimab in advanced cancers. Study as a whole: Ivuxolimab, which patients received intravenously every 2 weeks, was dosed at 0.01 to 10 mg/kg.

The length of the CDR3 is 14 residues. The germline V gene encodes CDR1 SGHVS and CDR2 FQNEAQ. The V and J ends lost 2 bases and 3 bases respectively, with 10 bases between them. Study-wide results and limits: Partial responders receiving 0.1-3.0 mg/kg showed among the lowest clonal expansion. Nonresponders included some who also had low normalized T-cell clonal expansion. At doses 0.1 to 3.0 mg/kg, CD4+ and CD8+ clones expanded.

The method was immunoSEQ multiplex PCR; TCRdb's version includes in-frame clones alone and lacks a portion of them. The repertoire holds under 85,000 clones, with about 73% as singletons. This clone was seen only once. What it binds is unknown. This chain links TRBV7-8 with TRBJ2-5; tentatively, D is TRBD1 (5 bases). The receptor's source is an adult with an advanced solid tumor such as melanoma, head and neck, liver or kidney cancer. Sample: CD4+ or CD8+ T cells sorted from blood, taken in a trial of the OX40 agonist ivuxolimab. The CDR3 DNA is TGTGCCAGCAGCTTATCCGCAGGGAAAGAGACCCAGTACTTC. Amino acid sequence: CASSLSAGKETQYF.